This passage covers 3 T cell receptor beta chains from one sample sequenced in a study of cytomegalovirus exposure and HLA in healthy donors. Produced via immunoSEQ multiplex PCR; TCRdb's table is partial and in-frame only. Of 55,000 to 80,000 clones listed, about 95% are singletons. The sequencing sample was made of PBMCs. These receptor sequences come from a woman aged 18-35 years in good health and CMV-seropositive.

V gene TRBV20-1 combines with J gene TRBJ2-3; no firm D call. This CDR3 contains 11 residues. V lost 6 bases to trimming and J lost 6 bases, with 10 bases between them. The germline V gene has CDR1 DFQATT and CDR2 SNEGSKA (reference sequence). CDR3 coding DNA: TGCAGTGCCACTTCCCGTGATACGCAGTATTTT. Translation: CSATSRDTQYF.

V gene TRBV7-2 combines with J gene TRBJ2-7; maybe TRBD1 (6 bases). There are 16 residues in the CDR3. V was pared by 5 bases and J by 1 base, with 18 bases between. CDR1 and CDR2 from the germline V gene are SGHTA and FQGNSA. The CDR3 nucleotides are TGTGCCAGCAGCCAGAGGAACAGGGAGATTTCCTACGAGCAGTACTTC. Its translation is CASSQRNREISYEQYF.

This chain uses TRBV2 with TRBJ1-1; tentatively, D is TRBD1 (6 bases). This CDR3 region has 12 residues. V was clipped by 5 bases and J by 8 bases, with 12 bases between them. Germline V gene data show CDR1 as SNHLY and CDR2 as FYNNEI. The CDR3 here is CASSRGGVEAFF. In DNA form, the CDR3 reads TGTGCCAGCAGTAGGGGGGGAGTGGAAGCTTTCTTT.